This TCR beta chain emerged from a study of shared clonotypes between healthy human individuals. Study donors comprised healthy, HIV-negative adults devoid of recent acute infection or vaccination. Profiling relied on immunoSEQ multiplex PCR, and the TCRdb table lists in-frame clones only, not all of them. The sample gives 2 million to 2.5 million clones, 80% to 95% of which show up once; approximately 0.4% is in the top ten. The V and J ends lost 5 bases and 4 bases respectively, with 19 bases between them. The CDR3 sequence is 16 residues long. Germline CDR1 reads SEHNR; CDR2 reads FQNEAQ (reference sequence).

Sequencing was performed on naive CD4+ T cells from PBMCs. Subset here: CD45RA+ positively selected. The chain has TRBV7-9 and TRBJ2-3, with D tentatively TRBD2 (6 bases). The TCR originated in a man younger than 30 in good health. Some clones in this sample may be carry-over from other donors' samples. The CDR3, as DNA: TGTGCCAGCAGCCAACTACTAGCCCGAGGGGCAGATACGCAGTATTTT. This translates into CASSQLLARGADTQYF.